What follows are 22 T cell receptor beta chains derived from one specimen sequenced in a study of T cell changes during pregnancy in multiple sclerosis. Using immunoSEQ multiplex PCR, the repertoire was profiled, and TCRdb retains in-frame clones only, with some absent. Among under 30,000 clones listed, just over 90% were seen once. Sequenced material: CD4+ T cells from peripheral blood mononuclear cells, taken after pregnancy. The receptors derive from a female donor with multiple sclerosis, enrolled in a pregnancy study.

The chain links TRBV6-5 to TRBJ1-2; D unclear. The germline V and J ends were trimmed by 0 bases and 6 bases, with 14 bases remaining between them. This CDR3 contains 15 residues. Germline CDR1 and CDR2: MNHEY and SVGAGI. In DNA form, the CDR3 reads TGTGCCAGCAGTTACTCGGCGGTCGGGAGGCATGGCTACACCTTC. Amino acid sequence: CASSYSAVGRHGYTF.

The V gene is TRBV6-1, the J gene TRBJ1-2, with 9 bases lining up with TRBD1. Per the germline V gene, CDR1 is MNHNS and CDR2 is SASEGT. The CDR3 loop spans 16 amino acids. V was pared by 4 bases and J by 7 bases, with 13 bases of the junction left unmatched. The CDR3 sequence: CASSAHNRGRRSGYTF. In DNA, the CDR3 is TGTGCCAGCAGTGCCCACAACAGGGGGCGTAGAAGTGGCTACACCTTC.

The chain employs TRBV6-5 and TRBJ1-2, with 8 positions matching TRBD1. The CDR3 spans 14 residues. Germline CDR1 reads MNHEY; CDR2 reads SVGAGI. V lost 6 bases and J lost 3; bases outside the gene matches: 6. The CDR3 reads CASSPDRGYYGYTF. In DNA form, the CDR3 reads TGTGCCAGCAGCCCTGACAGGGGTTACTATGGCTACACCTTC.

The chain is built from TRBV29-1 and TRBJ2-7, with TRBD1 identical over 9 bases. Germline V gene data show CDR1 as SQVTM and CDR2 as ANQGSEA. V lost 5 bases, J lost 4 bases, and 6 bases stayed unmatched. The CDR3 spans 13 residues. The CDR3 coding sequence is TGCAGCGTTCGGGGACAGGGTTTTTACGAGCAGTACTTC. Protein: CSVRGQGFYEQYF.

The genes are TRBV6-6 and TRBJ2-7, with D perhaps matching TRBD1 (6 bases). Germline V gene sequence: CDR1 MNHNY, CDR2 SVGAGI (reference sequence). The CDR3 totals 15 residues. Trimming took off 7 bases at V and 2 bases at J, with 18 bases between the two ends. CDR3 DNA: TGTGCCAGCAAGATGACAGGTGCCTCCACCTACGAGCAGTACTTC. Protein: CASKMTGASTYEQYF.

This chain uses TRBV13 with TRBJ2-2, with TRBD2 matching 9 bases. The length of the CDR3 is 18 residues. Trimming took 1 base from V and 5 from J; bases not matched to a gene: 11. CDR1 is PRHDT, CDR2 FYEKMQ, per germline (reference sequence). The CDR3 reads CASSLAPAGGPVTGELFF. The DNA of the CDR3 is TGTGCCAGCAGCTTAGCCCCAGCGGGGGGCCCTGTAACCGGGGAGCTGTTTTTT.

As DNA, the CDR3 is TGTGCCAGCAGGCCGACAGGGCCCTATTCGGGCTACACCTTC. Its protein is CASRPTGPYSGYTF. J is TRBJ1-2 and V is TRBV5-8; 7 bases match TRBD1. The junction had 12 bases not matched to a gene; V was cut back by 5 bases and J by 8 bases. The length of the CDR3 is 14 residues. Per the germline V gene, CDR1 is SGHTS and CDR2 is YDEGEE.

The J gene is TRBJ2-7, the V gene TRBV7-6; 7 nucleotides line up with TRBD1. The V segment lost 5 bases and the J segment 3 bases; nucleotides outside the gene matches: 7. The CDR3 runs to 14 residues. Germline V gene sequence: CDR1 SGHVS, CDR2 FNYEAQ. The CDR3 DNA sequence: TGTGCCAGCAGCCCTAGGGACAGATTCTACGAGCAGTACTTC. Protein sequence: CASSPRDRFYEQYF.

This chain connects TRBV19 to TRBJ1-1; no clear D. V gave up 5 bases and J gave up 0 bases, with 16 bases separating them. Germline V lookup: CDR1 LNHDA, CDR2 SQIVND (reference sequence). This CDR3 contains 16 residues. As DNA, the CDR3 is TGTGCCAGTAGTCGCAAGAGGAGCGTTATGAACACTGAAGCTTTCTTT. Amino acid sequence: CASSRKRSVMNTEAFF.

J is TRBJ2-3 and V is TRBV7-9; D is ambiguous. Trimming cost V 3 bases and J 5 bases, with 9 bases left between them. This CDR3 has 13 residues. In germline, CDR1 is SEHNR, CDR2 FQNEAQ (reference sequence). This chain's CDR3 is CASSFALRDTQYF. CDR3 bases: TGTGCCAGCAGCTTCGCCCTGAGAGATACGCAGTATTTT. Full variable domain (remainder filled in from reference TRBV7-9 and TRBJ2-3): DTGVSQNPRHKITKRGQNVTFRCDPISEHNRLYWYRQTLGQGPEFLTYFQNEAQLEKSRLLSDRFSAERPKGSFSTLEIQRTEQGDSAMYLCASSFALRDTQYFGPGTRLTVL.

The chain combines TRBV10-2 with TRBJ2-3, with 7 bases lining up with TRBD1. V shed 7 bases and J 2 bases; nucleotides not matched to a gene: 3. In germline, CDR1 is WSHSY, CDR2 SAAADI. This CDR3 region has 13 residues. The CDR3: CASIGQDTDTQYF. CDR3 sequence (DNA): TGCGCCAGCATTGGACAGGACACAGATACGCAGTATTTT.

The J gene is TRBJ1-5, the V gene TRBV19, with 9 bases lining up with TRBD1. This CDR3 contains 17 residues. Germline V lookup: CDR1 LNHDA, CDR2 SQIVND (reference sequence). V lost 5 bases and J lost 4; bases outside the gene matches: 12. CDR3 sequence (DNA): TGTGCCAGTAGTGCTAGACTCGGGACAGGGAGTAATCAGCCCCAGCATTTT. Encoded protein: CASSARLGTGSNQPQHF.

The chain couples TRBV28 to TRBJ2-2, with 14 positions matching TRBD2. The CDR3 is 18 amino acids. Germline CDR1 and CDR2: MDHEN and SYDVKM. Germline trimming cut 4 bases from V and 4 bases from J; bases unmatched to any gene: 8. The CDR3, as DNA: TGTGCCAGCAGTTGGAACGGACTAGCGGGAGGAATCACCGGGGAGCTGTTTTTT. Amino acids: CASSWNGLAGGITGELFF.

This clone appeared once. The chain links TRBV11-2 to TRBJ2-7; D unresolved. V was shortened by 8 bases and J by 3 bases, with 8 bases between the two germline ends. The CDR3 spans 11 residues. Germline CDR1 reads SGHAT; CDR2 reads FQNNGV. CDR3 region: CASQRGYEQYF. The DNA of the CDR3 is TGTGCCAGCCAGCGAGGCTACGAGCAGTACTTC.

The J gene is TRBJ2-7, the V gene TRBV6-8; 7 nucleotides agree with TRBD2. The CDR3 sequence is 17 residues long. V shed 7 bases and J 0 bases; nucleotides not matched to a gene: 15. The germline V gene encodes CDR1 MNHGY and CDR2 SAAAGT. CDR3 in amino acids: CASIRPLLGGGSYEQYF. The DNA for the CDR3 is TGTGCCAGCATTCGACCCCTTTTGGGGGGGGGCTCCTACGAGCAGTACTTC.

This chain links TRBV5-4 with TRBJ1-1; D is perhaps TRBD1 (6 bases). The ends were cut back, 4 bases at V and 5 bases at J, with 12 bases in the middle. This CDR3 contains 13 residues. Germline V gives CDR1 SGHNT, CDR2 YYREEE (reference sequence). DNA for the CDR3: TGTGCCAGCAGCCCGGGACAAGAGACTGAAGCTTTCTTT. This translates into CASSPGQETEAFF.

The J gene is TRBJ1-4, the V gene TRBV5-1, with D perhaps TRBD1 (5 bases). The CDR3 length is 16 residues. Trimming stripped 1 base from V and 5 bases from J, with 15 bases between. CDR1 is SGHRS, CDR2 YFSETQ, per germline. The CDR3 reads CASSLLGDGGNEKLFF. The CDR3, as DNA: TGCGCCAGCAGCTTGCTAGGGGACGGAGGGAATGAAAAACTGTTTTTT. The complete variable domain, with remaining parts taken from reference TRBV5-1 and TRBJ1-4, reads KAGVTQTPRYLIKTRGQQVTLSCSPISGHRSVSWYQQTPGQGLQFLFEYFSETQRNKGNFPGRFSGRQFSNSRSEMNVSTLELGDSALYLCASSLLGDGGNEKLFFGSGTQLSVL.

CDR3 loop: CASSQGGIGDEQYF. The CDR3 coding sequence is TGTGCCAGCAGCCAGGGTGGGATCGGAGACGAGCAGTACTTC. This chain joins TRBV5-4 and TRBJ2-7; perhaps TRBD1 as D (5 bases). V was cut by 4 bases and J by 5 bases, with 16 bases left in between. Per the germline V gene, CDR1 is SGHNT and CDR2 is YYREEE (reference sequence). The CDR3 length is 14 residues.

The chain recombines TRBV7-9 with TRBJ1-5, with D perhaps matching TRBD1 (6 bases). The CDR3 sequence is 14 residues long. The V end was cut by 1 base, the J end by 7 bases, with 11 bases between. The germline gives CDR1 SEHNR, CDR2 FQNEAQ (reference sequence). The CDR3 spells CASSLGTGTQPQHF. Written as DNA, the CDR3 is TGTGCCAGCAGCTTAGGAACAGGGACGCAGCCCCAGCATTTT.

This clone was seen just once. The chain uses TRBV12-5 and TRBJ1-1; 7 bases match TRBD1. From germline, CDR1 is LGHNT and CDR2 FRNRAP. The CDR3 spans 13 residues. V lost 1 base, J lost 11 bases, and 7 bases stayed unmatched. CDR3 DNA sequence: TGTGCTAGTGGTTTGGACCGACAGGGATGGGCTTTCTTT. Translating it yields CASGLDRQGWAFF.

The chain has TRBV19 and TRBJ2-7; D gene ambiguous. Per germline, CDR1 LNHDA and CDR2 SQIVND (reference sequence). Trimming stripped 4 bases from V and 4 bases from J, with 8 bases between. CDR3 length: 12 residues. CDR3 DNA: TGTGCCAGTAGTACCCCCGGGTACGAGCAGTACTTC. Amino acids: CASSTPGYEQYF.

The rearrangement uses TRBV7-3 and TRBJ2-5; the match to TRBD2 covers 14 bases. V dropped 5 bases and J dropped 5; count of bases not matched to a gene: 7. The CDR3 contains 16 residues. Germline CDR1 is SGHTA and CDR2 is FQGTGA. CDR3 loop: CASSLGLAGVGETQYF. In DNA form, the CDR3 reads TGTGCCAGCAGCCTGGGACTAGCGGGGGTAGGGGAGACCCAGTACTTC.